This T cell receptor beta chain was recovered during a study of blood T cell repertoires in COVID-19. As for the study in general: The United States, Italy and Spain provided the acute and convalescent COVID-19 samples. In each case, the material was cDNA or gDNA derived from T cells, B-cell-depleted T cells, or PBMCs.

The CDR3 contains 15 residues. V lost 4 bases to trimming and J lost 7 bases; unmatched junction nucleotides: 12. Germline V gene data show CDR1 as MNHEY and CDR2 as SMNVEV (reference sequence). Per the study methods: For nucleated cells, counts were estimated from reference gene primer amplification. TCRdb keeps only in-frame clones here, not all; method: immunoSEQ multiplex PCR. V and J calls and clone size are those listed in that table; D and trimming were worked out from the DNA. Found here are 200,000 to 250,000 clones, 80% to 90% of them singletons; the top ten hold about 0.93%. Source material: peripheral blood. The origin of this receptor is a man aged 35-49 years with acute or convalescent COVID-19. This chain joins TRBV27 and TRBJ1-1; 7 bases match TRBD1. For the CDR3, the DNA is TGTGCCAGCAGTTCCCGGGACAGAAAAGTAAGTGAAGCTTTCTTT. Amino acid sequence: CASSSRDRKVSEAFF.